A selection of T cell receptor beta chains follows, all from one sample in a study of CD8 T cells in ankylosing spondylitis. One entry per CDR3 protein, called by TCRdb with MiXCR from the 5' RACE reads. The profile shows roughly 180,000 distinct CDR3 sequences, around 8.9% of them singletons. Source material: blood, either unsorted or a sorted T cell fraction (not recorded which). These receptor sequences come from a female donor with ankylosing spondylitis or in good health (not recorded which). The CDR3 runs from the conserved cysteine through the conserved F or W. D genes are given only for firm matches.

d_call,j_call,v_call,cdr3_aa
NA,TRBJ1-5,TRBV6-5,CASSYENYSNQPQHF
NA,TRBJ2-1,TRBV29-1,CSVEGVSLSYNEQFF
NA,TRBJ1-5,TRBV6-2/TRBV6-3,CASSYWDGQHNQPQHF
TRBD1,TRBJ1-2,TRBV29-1,CSTWDRERDYGYTF
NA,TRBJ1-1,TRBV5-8,CASRPWGGKTEAFF
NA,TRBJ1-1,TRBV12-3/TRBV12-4,CASTAGLNTEAFF
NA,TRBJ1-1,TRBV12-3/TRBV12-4,CASKKRVDTEAFF
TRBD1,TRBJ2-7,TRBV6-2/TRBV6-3,CASSYETGVYEQYF
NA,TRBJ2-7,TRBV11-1,CASSLQGTDEQYF
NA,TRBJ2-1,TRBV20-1,CSATPGRYNEQFF